The next 25 T cell receptor beta chains were all read from a single sample in a study of T cells expressing NK-cell markers. TCRdb reprocessed the 5' RACE reads, keeping one entry per CDR3 protein, no DNA. The sample has 450,000 to 600,000 distinct CDR3 sequences. The material sequenced was blood T cells: a sorted CD56 or NKG2C T cell subset, CD4+ or CD8+ T cells, or bulk PBMC T cells (not recorded which). The receptors shown here come from a man between 18 and 35 years old in good health.

The V and J genes are TRBV5-1 and TRBJ1-1; the D call from TCRdb, TRBD1, cannot be confirmed without DNA. The CDR3 is 14 residues long. The germline CDR1 and CDR2 sequences are SGHRS and YFSETQ. The CDR3 region is CASSLAGRGTEAFF. Combining the CDR3 with reference TRBV5-1 and TRBJ1-1 gives the whole variable domain KAGVTQTPRYLIKTRGQQVTLSCSPISGHRSVSWYQQTPGQGLQFLFEYFSETQRNKGNFPGRFSGRQFSNSRSEMNVSTLELGDSALYLCASSLAGRGTEAFFGQGTRLTVV.

J is TRBJ2-1 and V is TRBV4-3; TCRdb lists TRBD1, though no DNA is available to test this call. This CDR3 is built from 14 residues. CDR1 LGHNA and CDR2 YSLEER come from the germline V gene. The CDR3 sequence is CASSQVTGVNEQFF.

The chain has TRBV6-2 or TRBV6-3 and TRBJ2-5; TCRdb selects TRBD2, and the lack of DNA leaves this call unchecked. CDR3 size: 15 residues. CDR1 and CDR2 (germline): MNHEY, SVGEGT. The CDR3 spells CASSIVAGQQETQYF.

The chain employs TRBV11-2 and TRBJ1-6; TCRdb calls TRBD1, which cannot be checked without DNA. Germline CDR1 is SGHAT and CDR2 is FQNNGV. The CDR3 totals 13 residues. The CDR3 region is CASSRDRISPLHF.

The V and J genes are TRBV7-8 and TRBJ2-1; there is no DNA to check the TCRdb D call of TRBD1. This CDR3 region has 18 residues. Germline V gene sequence: CDR1 SGHVS, CDR2 FQNEAQ. The CDR3 protein is CASSPGALRGRFVNEQFF.

The gene calls are TRBV6-1 and TRBJ1-4; lacking DNA, the TRBD1 call made by TCRdb goes unchecked. The CDR3 is made up of 14 amino acids. The germline CDR1 and CDR2 sequences are MNHNS and SASEGT. CDR3 in amino acids: CASSPGTANEKLFF.

The gene calls are TRBV20-1 and TRBJ2-7. Germline lookup yields CDR1 DFQATT and CDR2 SNEGSKA (reference sequence). The CDR3 totals 15 residues. CDR3: CSASIAQDPSYEQYF.

The chain employs TRBV10-1 and TRBJ1-3. Per germline, CDR1 WNHNN and CDR2 SYGVQD (reference sequence). CDR3 length equals 14 residues. CDR3 loop: CASSQPAADHTIYF.

The chain recombines TRBV20-1 with TRBJ1-5. This CDR3 region has 12 residues. Germline V lookup: CDR1 DFQATT, CDR2 SNEGSKA (reference sequence). The CDR3 sequence: CSASSAGRPQHF.

The chain is built from TRBV6-2 or TRBV6-3 and TRBJ2-7; TCRdb names TRBD2, which stays unverified in the absence of DNA. Per the germline V gene, CDR1 is MNHEY and CDR2 is SVGEGT. CDR3 length equals 17 residues. CDR3 loop: CASSYSPLAGVSYEQYF.

The V call is TRBV10-3, the J call TRBJ2-3. CDR1 is ENHRY and CDR2 is SYGVKD in the germline V gene. The CDR3 has 14 residues. CDR3 sequence reads: CAISESTAADTQYF.

The chain carries TRBV7-9 and TRBJ2-3; without DNA, the TCRdb call of TRBD1 cannot be checked. This CDR3 has 15 residues. CDR1 and CDR2 (germline): SEHNR, FQNEAQ (reference sequence). CDR3 loop: CASSPGQAMADTQYF.

The V call is TRBV12-3 or TRBV12-4, the J call TRBJ1-5; as DNA is missing, the TRBD1 call by TCRdb cannot be tested. The CDR3 extends over 16 amino acids. The CDR3 is CASSSGAGTFLEPQHF.

The chain is built from TRBV28 and TRBJ2-5; the D call of TRBD1 rests on TCRdb alone, since no DNA is present to check it. Germline CDR1 MDHEN, CDR2 SYDVKM. The CDR3 has 16 residues. The CDR3 is CASSLLTQGLQETQYF.

This chain joins TRBV4-1 and TRBJ2-1; TCRdb returns TRBD2, unconfirmable since there is no DNA. Per germline, CDR1 MGHRA and CDR2 YSYEKL. CDR3 length equals 16 residues. The CDR3 spells CASSPRTGTSPNEQFF.

V is TRBV7-7 and J is TRBJ2-1; lacking DNA, the TRBD1 call made by TCRdb goes unchecked. This CDR3 is built from 15 residues. Germline lookup yields CDR1 SSHAT and CDR2 FNYEAQ (reference sequence). The chain's CDR3 is CASSLALGGTYEQFF.

This chain joins TRBV20-1 and TRBJ2-5; TCRdb designates TRBD1, a call that cannot be tested without DNA. The CDR3 runs to 14 residues. The germline gives CDR1 DFQATT, CDR2 SNEGSKA (reference sequence). The CDR3 spells CSARFLPEVWTQYF.

V is TRBV7-2 and J is TRBJ2-1; TCRdb returns TRBD2, unconfirmable since there is no DNA. CDR3 length: 17 amino acids. Germline V gene sequence: CDR1 SGHTA, CDR2 FQGNSA. The CDR3 is CASSLVGVRGGRNEQFF.

The chain employs TRBV6-5 and TRBJ2-1; TCRdb outputs TRBD1, but without DNA this stays unchecked. The CDR3 has 16 amino acids. Germline V gene data show CDR1 as MNHEY and CDR2 as SVGAGI. CDR3 in amino acids: CASSYSQRGRRNEQFF.

This chain uses TRBV6-5 with TRBJ2-1; TCRdb's assignment of TRBD2 cannot be checked, as there is no DNA. The germline V gene encodes CDR1 MNHEY and CDR2 SVGAGI. This CDR3 has 14 residues. CDR3 amino acids: CASSPSGSRDEQFF.

The chain uses TRBV14 and TRBJ2-2; with no DNA, the TCRdb D assignment of TRBD2 cannot be verified. The CDR3 runs to 16 residues. Germline V gives CDR1 SGHDN, CDR2 FVKESK. The CDR3 sequence: CASRPTSGQNTGELFF.

V usage is TRBV19 and J usage is TRBJ2-1; TCRdb calls TRBD1, which cannot be checked without DNA. Germline CDR1 LNHDA, CDR2 SQIVND (reference sequence). The CDR3 covers 15 residues. CDR3 protein: CASTEDRVLYNEQFF. The full variable domain, in which reference TRBV19 and TRBJ2-1 provide the parts outside the CDR3, is DGGITQSPKYLFRKEGQNVTLSCEQNLNHDAMYWYRQDPGQGLRLIYYSQIVNDFQKGDIAEGYSVSREKKESFPLTVTSAQKNPTAFYLCASTEDRVLYNEQFFGPGTRLTVL.

The chain links TRBV12-3 or TRBV12-4 to TRBJ2-1; TCRdb reports TRBD1, a call that lacks DNA to check it against. The CDR3 spans 17 residues. CDR3 loop: CASSFPRAPKDYNEQFF.

This chain joins TRBV7-2 and TRBJ2-4; TCRdb's D call of TRBD2 is untestable without DNA. Germline V gene lookup returns CDR1 SGHTA and CDR2 FQGNSA. CDR3 length equals 15 residues. The CDR3 sequence: CASSLRGTPKNIQYF.

The rearrangement links TRBV7-9 to TRBJ1-2. Germline CDR1 is SEHNR and CDR2 is FQNEAQ (reference sequence). The CDR3 spans 12 residues. The CDR3: CASSLRTYGYTF.